Here is one T cell receptor beta chain with its context. Its antigen is unidentified. This specimen belongs to a study of OX40 agonist ivuxolimab in advanced cancers. Study-level information: Subjects had a mean age of roughly 60 years, with a range of 23 to 79; just over 80% were male.

Findings and caveats of the study: In a subset of nonresponders, normalized T-cell clonal expansion was also low.

CDR1 and CDR2 from the germline V gene are WNHNN and SYGVQD (reference sequence). The CDR3 is made up of 17 amino acids. The ends lost 7 bases at V and 0 bases at J; junction bases unmatched: 14. Produced via immunoSEQ multiplex PCR; TCRdb's table is partial and in-frame only. The table includes some 43,000 clones, around nine tenths detected once. V is TRBV10-1 and J is TRBJ1-1; 7 nucleotides match TRBD1. The clonotype comes from an adult with an advanced solid tumor such as melanoma, head and neck, liver or kidney cancer. The input for sequencing was CD4+ or CD8+ T cells sorted from blood, taken in a trial of the OX40 agonist ivuxolimab. CDR3 DNA sequence: TGCGCCAGCATCCGGGACAGTAAGAGTCGCGTGAACACTGAAGCTTTCTTT. This sequence encodes CASIRDSKSRVNTEAFF.